Sequencing of this T cell receptor beta chain was carried out in a study of cytomegalovirus exposure and HLA in healthy donors. Points from the study as a whole: In a later analysis, 17,000 or so TCR beta sequences were associated with HLA alleles at 0.05 false discovery rate.

The length of the CDR3 is 16 residues. Germline-derived CDR1 and CDR2 are LNHDA and SQIVND (reference sequence). V was clipped by 2 bases and J by 3 bases; unmatched bases: 6. Remarks on this clone: Its antigen remains unidentified.

Primers for the PCR totalled 60 Vbeta and 13 Jbeta. Here immunoSEQ multiplex PCR was the method, and the copy in TCRdb shows in-frame clones only, minus some. The data show approximately 300,000 clones, about four fifths seen once. The source is a woman aged 40 to 50 in good health and CMV-seropositive. V and J are TRBV19 and TRBJ2-7; TRBD1 aligns across 11 bases. Source material: PBMCs. The CDR3 here is CASSIFNGTGGYEQYF. As DNA, the CDR3 is TGTGCCAGTAGTATATTTAACGGGACAGGGGGCTACGAGCAGTACTTC.